The sequence of this TCR beta chain was determined in a study of blood T cell repertoires in COVID-19. CDR3 length: 15 amino acids. CDR1 and CDR2 (germline): LNHDA, SQIVND (reference sequence). V lost 3 bases to trimming and J lost 0 bases, with 9 bases between them. Authors' methods: The assay estimated nucleated cells by amplifying reference gene primers. Data came from immunoSEQ multiplex PCR; TCRdb stores just in-frame clones and leaves some out. V, J and clone size derive from that table, while D and trimming were established from the DNA sequence. This table holds roughly 100,000 clones, roughly 85% found once. This clone was counted between two and nine times.

The sequence came from a woman aged 80 or over with acute or convalescent COVID-19. The V gene is TRBV19, the J gene TRBJ1-5; possibly TRBD1 for D (5 bases). Sequenced sample: peripheral blood. The CDR3 here is CASSIGQVSNQPQHF. CDR3 nucleotides: TGTGCCAGTAGTATCGGACAAGTTAGCAATCAGCCCCAGCATTTT.